This is a list of T cell receptor beta chains from one sample in a study of cytomegalovirus exposure and HLA in healthy donors. Generated by immunoSEQ multiplex PCR, the TCRdb table keeps only in-frame clones and is missing some. The sample holds some 340,000 clones, approximately 90% seen once. The material sequenced was PBMCs. All receptors come from a woman in her twenties or thirties in good health and CMV-seropositive. Both conserved end residues are part of each CDR3. Each record gives: clone size, V gene, D gene, J gene, CDR3 protein, CDR3 DNA. A D gene is named only where the DNA matches it firmly. Not all rows give a size; the values are once, few, many and, for expanded clones, a class.

NA	TRBV7-2	TRBD2	TRBJ2-2	CASSSTSGSLTGELFF	TGTGCCAGCAGCTCGACTAGCGGGAGTCTCACCGGGGAGCTGTTTTTT
NA	TRBV2	NA	TRBJ2-7	CASSESSDEQYF	TGTGCCAGCAGTGAGAGCAGCGACGAGCAGTACTTC
NA	TRBV10-3	TRBD2	TRBJ2-2	CAISGASGSTGELFF	TGTGCCATCAGTGGGGCTAGCGGGAGTACCGGGGAGCTGTTTTTT
NA	TRBV27	TRBD1	TRBJ1-4	CASSLNRGQGEKLFF	TGTGCCAGCAGTTTAAACAGGGGTCAGGGGGAAAAACTGTTTTTT
NA	TRBV10-3	TRBD2	TRBJ2-3	CAITLGLAGELSTDTQYF	TGTGCCATCACCCTAGGACTAGCGGGGGAGCTTAGCACAGATACGCAGTATTTT
once	TRBV7-2	NA	TRBJ1-2	CASSSQPNYGYTF	TGTGCCAGCAGCAGTCAGCCTAACTATGGCTACACCTTC
NA	TRBV6-4	TRBD2	TRBJ2-7	CASSPTSSSYEQYF	TGTGCCAGCAGCCCGACTAGCTCCTCCTACGAGCAGTACTTC
NA	TRBV27	NA	TRBJ2-5	CASSLSLGLETQYF	TGTGCCAGCAGTTTATCGCTGGGGCTTGAGACCCAGTACTTC
NA	TRBV10-1	NA	TRBJ2-7	CAPPRGGYEQYF	TGCGCCCCACCCAGGGGGGGGTACGAGCAGTACTTC
NA	TRBV4-3	NA	TRBJ2-4	CASSGGSKNIQYF	TGCGCCAGCAGCGGGGGATCCAAAAACATTCAGTACTTC
NA	TRBV4-3	NA	TRBJ1-2	CASSPQERGDGYTF	TGCGCCAGCAGCCCGCAGGAAAGGGGTGATGGCTACACCTTC
NA	TRBV5-1	TRBD1	TRBJ1-2	CASSIDRGTYGYTF	TGCGCCAGCAGCATTGACAGGGGGACCTATGGCTACACCTTC
NA	TRBV11-1	NA	TRBJ2-3	CASSPPGWDTQYF	TGTGCCAGCAGCCCCCCCGGCTGGGATACGCAGTATTTT
NA	TRBV28	NA	TRBJ1-2	CASSLAGTYGYTF	TGTGCCAGCAGTTTGGCGGGGACCTATGGCTACACCTTC
NA	TRBV7-3	NA	TRBJ1-6	CASGRQGNSPLHF	TGTGCCAGCGGCAGGCAGGGTAATTCACCCCTCCACTTT
NA	TRBV5-1	NA	TRBJ2-7	CASSLGRPSYEQYF	TGCGCCAGCAGCTTGGGCAGGCCCTCCTACGAGCAGTACTTC
NA	TRBV4-3	TRBD2	TRBJ2-1	CASSQEGLAPWYEQFF	TGCGCCAGCAGCCAAGAGGGACTAGCACCTTGGTATGAGCAGTTCTTC
once	TRBV7-8	NA	TRBJ2-3	CASSLVRFSDTQYF	TGTGCCAGCAGCTTAGTTCGGTTCTCAGATACGCAGTATTTT
NA	TRBV6-5	NA	TRBJ2-1	CASSYFGTPDNEQFF	TGTGCCAGCAGTTACTTCGGGACACCGGACAATGAGCAGTTCTTC
once	TRBV15	NA	TRBJ2-7	CATSSEMASYEQYF	TGTGCCACCAGCAGCGAGATGGCCTCCTACGAGCAGTACTTC
NA	TRBV18	NA	TRBJ2-1	CASSRGQFF	TGTGCCAGCTCCAGGGGGCAGTTCTTC
NA	TRBV21-1	NA	TRBJ2-7	CASSKLTTGTTSYEQYF	TGTGCCAGCAGCAAACTGACGACAGGGACTACCTCCTACGAGCAGTACTTC
few	TRBV11-3	NA	TRBJ2-2	CASSLRGNTGELFF	TGTGCCAGCAGCTTGAGGGGAAACACCGGGGAGCTGTTTTTT
NA	TRBV23-1	NA	TRBJ2-3	CASSQLYKTQYF	TGCGCCAGCAGTCAGCTTTACAAGACGCAGTATTTT
NA	TRBV7-6	NA	TRBJ1-5	CASSSGGDSNQPQHF	TGTGCCAGCAGCTCAGGTGGGGATAGCAATCAGCCCCAGCATTTT
NA	TRBV6-5	TRBD1	TRBJ1-1	CASSSDRGLYTEAFF	TGTGCCAGCAGTAGTGACAGGGGTTTGTACACTGAAGCTTTCTTT
many	TRBV11-2	NA	TRBJ2-2	CASSLGRNTGELFF	TGTGCCAGCAGCTTAGGAAGAAACACCGGGGAGCTGTTTTTT
NA	TRBV29-1	NA	TRBJ2-7	CSVEFGGTPYEQYF	TGCAGCGTTGAATTCGGCGGGACTCCCTACGAGCAGTACTTC
NA	TRBV6-5	NA	TRBJ1-1	CASSYLGAGNTEAFF	TGTGCCAGCAGTTACCTGGGAGCCGGAAACACTGAAGCTTTCTTT
NA	TRBV5-6	NA	TRBJ2-4	CASSLDWVGKNIQYF	TGTGCCAGCAGCTTGGATTGGGTGGGCAAAAACATTCAGTACTTC
NA	TRBV6-5	TRBD2	TRBJ2-3	CASSSESGRAVYTQYF	TGTGCCAGCAGTTCCGAAAGCGGGAGGGCCGTATATACGCAGTATTTT
NA	TRBV5-1	TRBD1	TRBJ1-2	CASSLADRAYGYTF	TGCGCCAGCAGCTTGGCGGACAGGGCCTATGGCTACACCTTC
NA	TRBV7-3	NA	TRBJ1-2	CASSSAAGYGYTF	TGTGCCAGCAGCTCGGCAGCAGGGTATGGCTACACCTTC
once	TRBV27	NA	TRBJ2-7	CASSPRQNAYEQYF	TGTGCCAGCAGCCCCCGACAGAACGCCTACGAGCAGTACTTC
NA	TRBV6-6	NA	TRBJ2-7	CASSYGQDKYEQYF	TGTGCCAGCAGTTATGGTCAGGATAAGTACGAGCAGTACTTC
NA	TRBV7-8	NA	TRBJ2-3	CASSLANEGLFIDTQYF	TGTGCCAGCAGCTTAGCTAACGAGGGTCTTTTTATAGATACGCAGTATTTT
few	TRBV4-2	TRBD2	TRBJ2-7	CASSQGASGGYEQYF	TGTGCCAGCAGCCAAGGGGCTAGCGGGGGATACGAGCAGTACTTC
NA	TRBV4-3	TRBD2	TRBJ2-5	CASSHYNSGGPKGETQYF	TGCGCCAGCAGCCACTACAATAGCGGGGGGCCGAAGGGGGAGACCCAGTACTTC
NA	TRBV27	TRBD2	TRBJ2-2	CASSIQGLAGGPPGELFF	TGTGCCAGCAGTATCCAGGGACTAGCGGGAGGGCCCCCCGGGGAGCTGTTTTTT
few	TRBV25-1	NA	TRBJ1-2	CASSRGSRLTF	TGTGCCAGCAGTCGTGGTTCCCGGCTCACCTTC
NA	TRBV7-3	NA	TRBJ2-7	CASSLAGGVNEQYF	TGTGCCAGCAGCTTAGCGGGCGGGGTGAACGAGCAGTACTTC
NA	TRBV7-9	TRBD1	TRBJ2-2	CASSETGGENTGELFF	TGTGCCAGCAGCGAAACAGGGGGCGAGAACACCGGGGAGCTGTTTTTT
NA	TRBV5-6	TRBD1	TRBJ2-2	CASSYPTGGVTGELFF	TGTGCCAGCAGCTACCCGACAGGGGGGGTAACCGGGGAGCTGTTTTTT
few	TRBV4-2	TRBD1	TRBJ2-7	CASSQGGTAGYEQYF	TGTGCCAGCAGCCAAGGGGGGACAGCCGGTTACGAGCAGTACTTC